The present entry profiles one T cell receptor beta chain with its context. The CDR3 covers 14 residues. Germline V gene sequence: CDR1 SQVTM, CDR2 ANQGSEA. V was cut by 1 base and J by 5 bases, with 14 bases left in between. The source of the sample is a study of control samples from healthy donors and cancer patients. The assay was immunoSEQ multiplex PCR, and TCRdb's table has in-frame clones only and misses some. The sample holds about 160,000 clones, approximately 90% seen once. The sequence derives from a woman in her twenties or thirties in good health. V gene TRBV29-1 combines with J gene TRBJ1-2; a weak D match, TRBD1 (6 bases). Sequencing was done on a sample of blood. The CDR3 is CSVEAFGQLYGYTF. CDR3 bases: TGCAGCGTTGAAGCGTTCGGACAGCTATATGGCTACACCTTC.